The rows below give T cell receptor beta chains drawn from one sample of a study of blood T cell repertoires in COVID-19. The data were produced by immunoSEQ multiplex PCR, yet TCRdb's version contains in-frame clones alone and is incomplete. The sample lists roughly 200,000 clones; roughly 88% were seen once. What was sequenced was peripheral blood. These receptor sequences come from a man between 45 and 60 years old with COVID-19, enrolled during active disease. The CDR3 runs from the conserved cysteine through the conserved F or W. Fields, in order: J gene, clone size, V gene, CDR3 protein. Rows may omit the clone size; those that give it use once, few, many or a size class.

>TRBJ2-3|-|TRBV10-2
CASSESGGVSTDTQYF
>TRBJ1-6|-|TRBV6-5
CASSYFGATSPLHF
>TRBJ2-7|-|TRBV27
CASSISKREGTYEQYF
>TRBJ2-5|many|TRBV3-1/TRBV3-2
CASSQFPGKKSETQYF
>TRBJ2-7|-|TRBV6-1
CASSASLWRGALIYEQYF
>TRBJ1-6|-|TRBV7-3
CASSSSGGWNSPLHF
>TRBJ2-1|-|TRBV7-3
CASSSGLAGGYNEQFF
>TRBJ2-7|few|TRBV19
CASTGRTGSSYEQYF
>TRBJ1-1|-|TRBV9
CASSLNQVNTEAFF
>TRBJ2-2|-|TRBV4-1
CASSQDSIGKTGELFF
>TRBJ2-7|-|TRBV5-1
CASSAGAHEQYF
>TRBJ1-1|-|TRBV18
CASSGFGQGTEAFF
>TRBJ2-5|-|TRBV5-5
CASSLAAGQAQETQYF
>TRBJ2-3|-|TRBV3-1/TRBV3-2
CASSPTWVAGETDTQYF
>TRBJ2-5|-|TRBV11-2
CASSLDRETQYF
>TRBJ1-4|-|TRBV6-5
CASRNSLLSGEKLFF
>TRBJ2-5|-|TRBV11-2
CASSLVQGQETQYF
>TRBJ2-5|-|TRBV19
CASSISSGTETQYF
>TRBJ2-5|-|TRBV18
CASSVGLLIGETQYF
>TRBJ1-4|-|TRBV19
CASSIQQGVLMEKLFF
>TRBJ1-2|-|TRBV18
CASSPRGLGYTF
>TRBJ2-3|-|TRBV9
CASNSGGGVDTQYF
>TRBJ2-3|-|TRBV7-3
CASSLIGGRAGDTQYF
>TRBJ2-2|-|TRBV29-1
CSVELAGAHTGELFF
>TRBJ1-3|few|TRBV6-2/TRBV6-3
CASSYGQYHSGNTIYF
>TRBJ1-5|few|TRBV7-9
CASSRTGANQPQHF
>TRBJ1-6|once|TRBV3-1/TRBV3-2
CASSQAPRLYNSPLHF
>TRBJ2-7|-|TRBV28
CASRAEGLVGYEQYF
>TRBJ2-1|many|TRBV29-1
CSVLGQGSYNEQFF